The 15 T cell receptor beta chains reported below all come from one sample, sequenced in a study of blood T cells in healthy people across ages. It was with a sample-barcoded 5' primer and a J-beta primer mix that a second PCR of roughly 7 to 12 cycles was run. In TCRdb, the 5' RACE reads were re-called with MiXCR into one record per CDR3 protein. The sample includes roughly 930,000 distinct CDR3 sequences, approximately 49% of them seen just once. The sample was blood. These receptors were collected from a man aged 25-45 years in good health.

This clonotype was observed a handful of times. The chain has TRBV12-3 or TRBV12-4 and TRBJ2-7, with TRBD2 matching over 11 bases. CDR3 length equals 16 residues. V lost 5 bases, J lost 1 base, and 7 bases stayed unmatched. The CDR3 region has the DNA TGTGCCAGCAGTCCATCCGGACTAGCGGGTTCCTACGAGCAGTACTTC. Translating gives CASSPSGLAGSYEQYF.

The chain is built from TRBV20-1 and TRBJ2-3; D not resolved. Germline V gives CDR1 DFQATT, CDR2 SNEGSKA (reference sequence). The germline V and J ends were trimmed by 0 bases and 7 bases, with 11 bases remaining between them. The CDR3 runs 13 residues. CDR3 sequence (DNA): TGCAGTGCTAGAGAGCCTGCTAGACATACGCAGTATTTT. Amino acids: CSAREPARHTQYF.

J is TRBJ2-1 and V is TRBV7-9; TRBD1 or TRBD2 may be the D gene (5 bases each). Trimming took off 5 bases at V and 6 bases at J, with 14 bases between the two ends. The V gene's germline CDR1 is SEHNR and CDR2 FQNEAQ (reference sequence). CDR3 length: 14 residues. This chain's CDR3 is CASSPRGGGNEQFF. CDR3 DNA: TGTGCCAGCAGCCCCCGGGGTGGGGGCAATGAGCAGTTCTTC.

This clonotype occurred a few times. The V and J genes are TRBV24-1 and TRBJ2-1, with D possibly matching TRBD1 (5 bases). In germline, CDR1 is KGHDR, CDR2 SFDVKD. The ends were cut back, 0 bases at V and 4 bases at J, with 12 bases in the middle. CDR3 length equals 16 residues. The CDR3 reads CATSDLLAGIYNEQFF. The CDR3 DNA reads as TGTGCCACCAGTGATTTGCTCGCAGGGATATACAATGAGCAGTTCTTC.

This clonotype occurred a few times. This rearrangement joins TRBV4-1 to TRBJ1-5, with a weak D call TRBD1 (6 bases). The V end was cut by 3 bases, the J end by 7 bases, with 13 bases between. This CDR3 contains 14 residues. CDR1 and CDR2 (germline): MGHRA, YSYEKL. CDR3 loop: CASSHEQGGQPQHF. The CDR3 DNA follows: TGCGCCAGCAGCCACGAACAGGGAGGGCAGCCCCAGCATTTT.

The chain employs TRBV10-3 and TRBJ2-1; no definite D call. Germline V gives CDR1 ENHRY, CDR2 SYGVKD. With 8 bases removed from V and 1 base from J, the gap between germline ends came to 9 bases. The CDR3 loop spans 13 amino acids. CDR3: CAIGGVSYNEQFF. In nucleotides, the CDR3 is TGTGCCATCGGTGGGGTGTCCTACAATGAGCAGTTCTTC.

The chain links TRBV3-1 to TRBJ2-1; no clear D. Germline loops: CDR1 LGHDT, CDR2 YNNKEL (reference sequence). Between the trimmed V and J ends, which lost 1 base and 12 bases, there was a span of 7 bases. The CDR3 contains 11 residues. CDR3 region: CASSQGEGQFF. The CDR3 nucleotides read TGTGCCAGCAGCCAAGGCGAAGGGCAGTTCTTC.

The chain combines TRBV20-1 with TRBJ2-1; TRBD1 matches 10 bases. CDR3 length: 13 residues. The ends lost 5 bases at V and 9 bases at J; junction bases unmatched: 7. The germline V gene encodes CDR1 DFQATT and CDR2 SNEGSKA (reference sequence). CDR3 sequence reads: CSASETGGVEQFF. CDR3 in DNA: TGCAGTGCTTCCGAGACAGGGGGCGTTGAGCAGTTCTTC.

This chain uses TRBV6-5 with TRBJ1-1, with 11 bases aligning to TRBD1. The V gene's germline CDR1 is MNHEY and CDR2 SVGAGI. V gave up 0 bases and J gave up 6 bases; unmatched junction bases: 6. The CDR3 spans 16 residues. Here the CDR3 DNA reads TGTGCCAGCAGTTACTCGGGGACAGGGGGATTAGCTGAAGCTTTCTTT. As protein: CASSYSGTGGLAEAFF.

The CDR3 region is CASSNIQDTASYEQYF. The CDR3 DNA follows: TGTGCCAGCAGCAATATCCAGGACACCGCCTCCTACGAGCAGTACTTC. The rearrangement joins TRBV27 to TRBJ2-7; possibly TRBD1 for D (5 bases). The CDR3 is made up of 16 amino acids. CDR1 and CDR2 (germline): MNHEY, SMNVEV (reference sequence). V shed 6 bases and J shed 0 bases, with 18 bases lying between them.

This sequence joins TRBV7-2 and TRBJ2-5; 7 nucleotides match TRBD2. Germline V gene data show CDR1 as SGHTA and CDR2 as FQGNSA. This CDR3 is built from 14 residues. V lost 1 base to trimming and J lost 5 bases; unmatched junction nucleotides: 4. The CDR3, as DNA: TGTGCCAGCAGCTTAGGCGCGCGGGGGGAGACCCAGTACTTC. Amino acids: CASSLGARGETQYF.

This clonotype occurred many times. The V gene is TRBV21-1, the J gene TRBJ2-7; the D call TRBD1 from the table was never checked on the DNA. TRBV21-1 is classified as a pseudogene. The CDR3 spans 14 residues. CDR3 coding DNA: TGTGCCAGCTTCAACGCCCAGGTTTTTTACGAGCAGTACTTC. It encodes CASFNAQVFYEQYF.

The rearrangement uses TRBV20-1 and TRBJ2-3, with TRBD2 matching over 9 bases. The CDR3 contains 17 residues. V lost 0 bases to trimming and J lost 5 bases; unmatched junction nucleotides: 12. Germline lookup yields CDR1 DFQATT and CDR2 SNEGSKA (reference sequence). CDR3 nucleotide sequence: TGCAGTGCTAGAGATGTTAGCGGGGGACTGCCCGGAGATACGCAGTATTTT. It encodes CSARDVSGGLPGDTQYF.

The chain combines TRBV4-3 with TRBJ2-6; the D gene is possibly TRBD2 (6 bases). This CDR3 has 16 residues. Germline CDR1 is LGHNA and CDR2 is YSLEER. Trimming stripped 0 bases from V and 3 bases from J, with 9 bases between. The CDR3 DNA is TGCGCCAGCAGCCAAGATGGAGGGGTTGGGGCCAACGTCCTGACTTTC. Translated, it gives CASSQDGGVGANVLTF.

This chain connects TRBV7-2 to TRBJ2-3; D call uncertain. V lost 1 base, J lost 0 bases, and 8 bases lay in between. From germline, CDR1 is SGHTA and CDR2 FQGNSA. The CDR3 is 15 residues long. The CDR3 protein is CASSLGDASTDTQYF. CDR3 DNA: TGTGCCAGCAGCTTAGGAGACGCTAGCACAGATACGCAGTATTTT. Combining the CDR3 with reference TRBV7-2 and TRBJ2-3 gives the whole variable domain GAGVSQSPSNKVTEKGKDVELRCDPISGHTALYWYRQSLGQGLEFLIYFQGNSAPDKSGLPSDRFSAERTGGSVSTLTIQRTQQEDSAVYLCASSLGDASTDTQYFGPGTRLTVL.